This T cell receptor (beta chain) was identified in a study of blood T cells in healthy people across ages. Germline CDR1 reads SGHRS; CDR2 reads YFSETQ. This CDR3 spans 16 amino acids. The use of a sample-barcoded 5' primer and a J-beta primer mix characterized a second PCR of about 7 to 12 cycles. TCRdb ran MiXCR on the 5' RACE reads and lists one entry per CDR3 protein. The sample carries 780,000 or so distinct CDR3 sequences, 45% to 70% recorded once. Of note for this clonotype: At one of its ends the junction is not consistent with the germline gene, which may arise from a read error.

The TCR sequence derives from a middle-aged man in good health. Sequenced: blood. The chain is built from TRBV5-1 and TRBJ2-5; a possible D gene is TRBD1 (6 bases). CDR3 region: CVSSLRTGNSGETQYF. DNA for the CDR3: TGCGTCAGCAGCTTGCGTACAGGGAATAGTGGAGAGACCCAGTACTTC.